This T cell receptor (beta chain) was identified in a study of blood T cell repertoires in COVID-19. About the research overall: Collection of acute and convalescent COVID-19 samples took place in the United States, Italy and Spain. Sample material is recorded as cDNA or gDNA derived from T cells, B-cell-depleted T cells, or PBMCs.

Authors' analysis steps: Cell counts per sample came from amplifying reference gene primers. Clones were sequenced by immunoSEQ multiplex PCR, and TCRdb holds only the in-frame ones, with some missing. V, J and clone size were drawn from that table, and D and trimming were deduced from the DNA. The table has about 50,000 clones, 86% seen once. V was clipped by 4 bases and J by 0 bases, with 4 bases between them. Germline V gene sequence: CDR1 LGHDT, CDR2 YNNKEL (reference sequence). This CDR3 comprises 13 residues. Sequencing used peripheral blood. The receptor was isolated from a woman aged 60 to 75 with acute or convalescent COVID-19. The rearrangement links TRBV3-1 (or the pseudogene TRBV3-2) to TRBJ1-3; no reliable D call. In nucleotides, the CDR3 is TGTGCCAGCAGCCGTCTCTCTGGAAACACCATATATTTT. Translating it yields CASSRLSGNTIYF.